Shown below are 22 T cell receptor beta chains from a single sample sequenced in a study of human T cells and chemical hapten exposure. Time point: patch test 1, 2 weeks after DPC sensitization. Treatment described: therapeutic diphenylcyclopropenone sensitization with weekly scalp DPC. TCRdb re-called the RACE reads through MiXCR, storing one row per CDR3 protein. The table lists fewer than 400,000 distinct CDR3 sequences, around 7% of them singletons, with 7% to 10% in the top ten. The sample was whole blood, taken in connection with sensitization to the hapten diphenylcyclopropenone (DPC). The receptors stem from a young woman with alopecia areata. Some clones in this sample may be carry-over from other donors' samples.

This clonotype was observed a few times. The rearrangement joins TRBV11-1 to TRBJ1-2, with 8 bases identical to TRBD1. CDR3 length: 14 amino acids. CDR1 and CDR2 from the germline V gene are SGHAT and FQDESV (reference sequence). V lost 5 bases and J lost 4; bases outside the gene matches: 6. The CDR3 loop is CASSPGTGAYGYTF. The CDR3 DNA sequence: TGTGCCAGCAGCCCGGGGACAGGAGCCTATGGCTACACCTTC.

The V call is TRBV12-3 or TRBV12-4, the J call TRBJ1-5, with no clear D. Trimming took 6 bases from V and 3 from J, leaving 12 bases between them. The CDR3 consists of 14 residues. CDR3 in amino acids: CASSPGNYNQPQHF. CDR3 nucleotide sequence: TGTGCCAGCAGCCCTGGGAACTACAATCAGCCCCAGCATTTT.

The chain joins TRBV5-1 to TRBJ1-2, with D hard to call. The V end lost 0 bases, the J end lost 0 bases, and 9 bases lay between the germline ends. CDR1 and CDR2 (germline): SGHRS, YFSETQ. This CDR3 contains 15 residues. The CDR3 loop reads CASSLEAGANYGYTF. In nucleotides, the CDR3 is TGCGCCAGCAGCTTGGAGGCAGGAGCTAACTATGGCTACACCTTC.

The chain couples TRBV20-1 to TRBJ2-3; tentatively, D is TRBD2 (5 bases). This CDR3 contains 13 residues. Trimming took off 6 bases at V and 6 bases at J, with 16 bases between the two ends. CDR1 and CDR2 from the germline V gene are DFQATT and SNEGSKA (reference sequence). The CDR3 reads CSALASEADTQYF. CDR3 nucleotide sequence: TGCAGTGCCCTAGCCTCGGAGGCTGATACGCAGTATTTT.

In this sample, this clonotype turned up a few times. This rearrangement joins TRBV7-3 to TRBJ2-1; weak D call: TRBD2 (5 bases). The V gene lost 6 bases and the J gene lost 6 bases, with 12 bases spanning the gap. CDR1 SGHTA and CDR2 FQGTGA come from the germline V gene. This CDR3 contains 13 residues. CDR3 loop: CASRTVGSNEQFF. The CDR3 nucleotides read TGTGCCAGCAGAACGGTTGGGAGCAATGAGCAGTTCTTC.

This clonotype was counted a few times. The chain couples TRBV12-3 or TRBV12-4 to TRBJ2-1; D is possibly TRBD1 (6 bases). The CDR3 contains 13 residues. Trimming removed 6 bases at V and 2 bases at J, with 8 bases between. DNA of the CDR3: TGTGCCAGCAGGCAGGGGACCTACAATGAGCAGTTCTTC. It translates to CASRQGTYNEQFF.

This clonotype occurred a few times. In DNA, the CDR3 is TGTGCCGCGGAGCTAGCGGGGGGGCTGGCCAAAAACATTCAGTACTTC. The encoded protein is CAAELAGGLAKNIQYF. The chain combines TRBV2 with TRBJ2-4, with 12 bases that match TRBD2. The germline V gene encodes CDR1 SNHLY and CDR2 FYNNEI. The V segment lost 11 bases and the J segment 1 base; nucleotides outside the gene matches: 9. The CDR3 totals 16 residues.

The CDR3 bases are TGTGCCAGCAGCCAGCGACAGGTCCCACAAGAGACCCAGTACTTC. It is translated as CASSQRQVPQETQYF. This chain uses TRBV7-9 with TRBJ2-5; D perhaps matches TRBD1 (6 bases). The CDR3 has 15 residues. The germline V and J ends were trimmed by 5 bases and 2 bases, with 15 bases remaining between them. Germline loops: CDR1 SEHNR, CDR2 FQNEAQ (reference sequence).

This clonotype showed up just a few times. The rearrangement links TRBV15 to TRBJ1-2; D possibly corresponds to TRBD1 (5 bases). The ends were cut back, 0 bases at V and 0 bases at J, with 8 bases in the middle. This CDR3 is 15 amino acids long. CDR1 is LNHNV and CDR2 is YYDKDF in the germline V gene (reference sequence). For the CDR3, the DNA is TGTGCCACCAGCAGAGATTGGGGGGCTAACTATGGCTACACCTTC. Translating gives CATSRDWGANYGYTF.

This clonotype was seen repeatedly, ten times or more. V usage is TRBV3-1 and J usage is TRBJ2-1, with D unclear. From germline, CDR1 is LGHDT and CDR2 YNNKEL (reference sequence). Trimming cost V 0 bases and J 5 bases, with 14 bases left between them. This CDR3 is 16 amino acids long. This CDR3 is CASSQDIGRNDNEQFF. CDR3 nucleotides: TGTGCCAGCAGCCAAGATATAGGTCGCAATGACAATGAGCAGTTCTTC.

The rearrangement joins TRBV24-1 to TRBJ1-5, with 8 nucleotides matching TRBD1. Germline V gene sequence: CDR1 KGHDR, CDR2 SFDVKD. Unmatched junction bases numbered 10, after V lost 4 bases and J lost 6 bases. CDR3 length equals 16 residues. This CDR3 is CATSDGQGLSSQPQHF. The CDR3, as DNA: TGTGCCACCAGTGACGGACAGGGCTTGAGTAGTCAGCCCCAGCATTTT.

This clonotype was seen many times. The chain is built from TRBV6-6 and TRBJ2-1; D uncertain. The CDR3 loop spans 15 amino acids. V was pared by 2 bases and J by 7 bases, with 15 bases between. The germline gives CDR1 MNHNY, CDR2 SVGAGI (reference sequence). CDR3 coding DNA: TGTGCCAGCAGTTACCGCGATCCCCGGCAAAATGAGCAGTTCTTC. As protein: CASSYRDPRQNEQFF.

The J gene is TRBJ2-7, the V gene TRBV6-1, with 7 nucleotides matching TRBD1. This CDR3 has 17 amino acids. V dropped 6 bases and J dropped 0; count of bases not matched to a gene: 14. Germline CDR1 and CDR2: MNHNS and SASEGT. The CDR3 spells CASSLISGTASSYEQYF. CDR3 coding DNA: TGTGCCAGCAGCTTAATCTCCGGGACAGCGAGCTCCTACGAGCAGTACTTC.

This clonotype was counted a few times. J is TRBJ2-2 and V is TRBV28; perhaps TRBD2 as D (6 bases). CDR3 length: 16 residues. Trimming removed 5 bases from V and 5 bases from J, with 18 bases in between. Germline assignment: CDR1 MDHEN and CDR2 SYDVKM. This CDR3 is CASSPTGEMSTGELFF. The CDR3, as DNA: TGTGCCAGCAGTCCCACGGGGGAAATGAGTACCGGGGAGCTGTTTTTT.

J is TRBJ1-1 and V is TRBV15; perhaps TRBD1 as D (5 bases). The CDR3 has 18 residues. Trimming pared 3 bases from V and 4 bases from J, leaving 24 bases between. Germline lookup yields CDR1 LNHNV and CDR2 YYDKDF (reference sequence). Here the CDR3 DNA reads TGTGCCACCAGCAGGCCGTCCGGTCCCAGGGACGGTTGCACTGAAGCTTTCTTT. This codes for CATSRPSGPRDGCTEAFF.

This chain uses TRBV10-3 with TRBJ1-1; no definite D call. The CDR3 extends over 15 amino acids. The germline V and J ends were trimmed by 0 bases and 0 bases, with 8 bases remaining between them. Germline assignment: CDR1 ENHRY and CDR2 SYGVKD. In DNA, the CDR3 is TGTGCCATCAGTGAGTCCTTTACACTGAACACTGAAGCTTTCTTT. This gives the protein CAISESFTLNTEAFF.

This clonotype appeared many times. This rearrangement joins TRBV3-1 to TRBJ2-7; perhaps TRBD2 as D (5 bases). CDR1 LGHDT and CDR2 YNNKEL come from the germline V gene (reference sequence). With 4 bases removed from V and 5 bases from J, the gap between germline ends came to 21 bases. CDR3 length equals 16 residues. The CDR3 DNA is TGTGCCAGCAGCCTTACCCGGCCAAGAGGGCCCCACGAGCAGTACTTC. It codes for CASSLTRPRGPHEQYF.

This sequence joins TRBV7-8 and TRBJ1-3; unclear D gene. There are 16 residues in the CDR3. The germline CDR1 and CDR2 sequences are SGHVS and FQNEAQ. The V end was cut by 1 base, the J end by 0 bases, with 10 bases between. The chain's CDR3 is CASSLVVGGSGNTIYF. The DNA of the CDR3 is TGTGCCAGCAGCTTAGTGGTCGGCGGCTCTGGAAACACCATATATTTT. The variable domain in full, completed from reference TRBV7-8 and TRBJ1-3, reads GAGVSQSPRYKVAKRGQDVALRCDPISGHVSLFWYQQALGQGPEFLTYFQNEAQLDKSGLPSDRFFAERPEGSVSTLKIQRTQQEDSAVYLCASSLVVGGSGNTIYFGEGSWLTVV.

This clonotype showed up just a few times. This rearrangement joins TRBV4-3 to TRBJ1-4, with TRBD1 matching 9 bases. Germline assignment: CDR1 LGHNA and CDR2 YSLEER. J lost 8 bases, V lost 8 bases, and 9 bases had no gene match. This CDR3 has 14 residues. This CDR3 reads CASSNGQGREKLFF. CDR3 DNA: TGCGCCAGCTCGAATGGACAGGGGAGGGAAAAACTGTTTTTT.

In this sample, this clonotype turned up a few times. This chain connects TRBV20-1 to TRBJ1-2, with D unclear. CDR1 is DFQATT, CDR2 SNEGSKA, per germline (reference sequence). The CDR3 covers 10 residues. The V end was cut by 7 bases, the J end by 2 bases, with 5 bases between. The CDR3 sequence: CSVQNYGYTF. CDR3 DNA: TGCAGTGTCCAGAACTATGGCTACACCTTC.

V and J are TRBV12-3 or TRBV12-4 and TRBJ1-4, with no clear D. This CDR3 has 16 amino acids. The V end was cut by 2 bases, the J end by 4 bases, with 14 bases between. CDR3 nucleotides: TGTGCCAGCAGTTTACTGGGAGCCCGAGGTAATGAAAAACTGTTTTTT. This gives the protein CASSLLGARGNEKLFF.

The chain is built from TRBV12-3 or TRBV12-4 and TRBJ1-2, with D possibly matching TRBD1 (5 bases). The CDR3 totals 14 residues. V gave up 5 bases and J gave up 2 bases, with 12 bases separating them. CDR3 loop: CASSVGHRNYGYTF. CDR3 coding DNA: TGTGCCAGCAGTGTTGGACACAGGAACTATGGCTACACCTTC.